The 14 T cell receptor beta chains below all came from one sample that was sequenced in a study of post-analysis software for immune sequencing data. Broader study findings: Comparison of patients with controls showed 5 or 6 TRBV segments more frequent in patients, TRBV5-6, TRBV5-1 and TRBV20-1 among them.

No antigen has been assigned to these receptors. Unique molecular identifiers were present in the TCR beta cDNA libraries. A single record per CDR3 protein comes from TCRdb applying MiXCR to the PCR reads. The profile shows approximately 730,000 distinct CDR3 sequences, about 32% of them singletons. Sequencing was performed on blood. The receptors were gathered from a girl between 5 and 17 years old with multiple sclerosis.

In its sample, this clonotype was seen a few times. This CDR3 is CASSVRQGADEQYF. The CDR3, as DNA: TGTGCCAGCAGTGTTCGACAGGGGGCCGACGAGCAGTACTTC. This chain joins TRBV28 and TRBJ2-7; TRBD1 agrees at 10 bases. This CDR3 comprises 14 residues. J gave up 5 bases and V 5 bases, and 6 bases lay outside the gene matches. Germline lookup yields CDR1 MDHEN and CDR2 SYDVKM.

In nucleotides, the CDR3 is TGTGCCAGCAGTTCCGACAGGGGGCGGTACGTCCTGACTTTC. Its translation is CASSSDRGRYVLTF. The V call is TRBV28, the J call TRBJ2-6; 10 bases map to TRBD1. Germline V gives CDR1 MDHEN, CDR2 SYDVKM. This CDR3 has 14 amino acids. With V trimmed by 4 bases and J by 11 bases, 5 bases remained unmatched. Variable domain in full (rest from reference TRBV28 and TRBJ2-6): DVKVTQSSRYLVKRTGEKVFLECVQDMDHENMFWYRQDPGLGLRLIYFSYDVKMKEKGDIPEGYSVSREKKERFSLILESASTNQTSMYLCASSSDRGRYVLTFGAGSRLTVL.

There are a few counts of this clonotype. This sequence joins TRBV12-3 or TRBV12-4 and TRBJ2-1, with TRBD1 as a possible D gene (5 bases). This CDR3 region has 12 residues. Trimming removed 2 bases from V and 10 bases from J, with 9 bases in between. DNA of the CDR3: TGTGCCAGCAGTTTATTTGGGGCAGAGCAGTTCTTC. Residues: CASSLFGAEQFF.

This clonotype was picked up a small number of times. The genes are TRBV7-2 and TRBJ2-1, with 10 bases matching TRBD2. Germline V CDR1 and CDR2: SGHTA, FQGNSA. With 3 bases clipped from V and 7 bases from J, the junction kept 3 bases outside the gene matches. The CDR3 spans 14 residues. The CDR3 reads CASSLGLARNEQFF. DNA for the CDR3: TGTGCCAGCAGCTTGGGACTAGCGAGAAATGAGCAGTTCTTC.

The chain couples TRBV5-1 to TRBJ1-1; a possible D gene is TRBD1 (6 bases). V lost 2 bases and J 4 bases, leaving 15 bases between the germline ends. Germline CDR1 is SGHRS and CDR2 is YFSETQ. The CDR3 has 15 residues. The CDR3 sequence is CASSLTGKSSTEAFF. CDR3 sequence (DNA): TGCGCCAGCAGCTTAACAGGGAAATCGAGCACTGAAGCTTTCTTT.

The rearrangement joins TRBV7-9 to TRBJ2-2, with TRBD2 matching over 7 bases. Germline V gives CDR1 SEHNR, CDR2 FQNEAQ (reference sequence). This CDR3 has 13 residues. After removal of 5 bases from V and 7 bases from J, the junction contained 4 bases not matched to a gene. As DNA, the CDR3 is TGTGCCAGCAGCGCGCGCGGGGGCGGGGAGCTGTTTTTT. Translated, it gives CASSARGGGELFF.

Here the CDR3 reads CASSPVGGTNEQYF. The CDR3 DNA follows: TGTGCCAGCAGTCCCGTGGGGGGGACGAACGAGCAGTACTTC. This chain joins TRBV5-5 and TRBJ2-1; 7 bases fit TRBD2. Matching the DNA end better, TRBJ2-7 makes the J call doubtful. Germline V gene data show CDR1 as SGHKS and CDR2 as YYEKEE (reference sequence). There are 14 residues in the CDR3.

This clonotype has more than one count but fewer than ten. The chain links TRBV5-1 to TRBJ2-3, with 10 bases identical to TRBD2. CDR1 is SGHRS, CDR2 YFSETQ, per germline. This CDR3 comprises 15 residues. After removal of 4 bases from V and 14 bases from J, the junction contained 16 bases not matched to a gene. CDR3 amino acids: CASSATLAGAFRVYF. DNA of the CDR3: TGCGCCAGCAGCGCCACTCTAGCGGGGGCTTTTCGTGTGTATTTT. The variable domain in full, completed from reference TRBV5-1 and TRBJ2-3, reads KAGVTQTPRYLIKTRGQQVTLSCSPISGHRSVSWYQQTPGQGLQFLFEYFSETQRNKGNFPGRFSGRQFSNSRSEMNVSTLELGDSALYLCASSATLAGAFRVYFGPGTRLTVL.

The chain joins TRBV4-3 to TRBJ2-7, with 9 bases lining up with TRBD1. The CDR3 consists of 14 residues. V was clipped by 2 bases and J by 4 bases; unmatched bases: 3. The V gene's germline CDR1 is LGHNA and CDR2 YSLEER. CDR3: CASSQSGQGYEQYF. The CDR3 DNA reads TGCGCCAGCAGCCAATCGGGACAGGGTTACGAGCAGTACTTC.

V is TRBV6-6 and J is TRBJ2-7, with 7 bases aligning to TRBD2. The CDR3 covers 16 residues. Trimming removed 4 bases from V and 3 bases from J; junction bases left unmatched: 12. Per the germline V gene, CDR1 is MNHNY and CDR2 is SVGAGI (reference sequence). The chain's CDR3 is CASSSRRGTACYEQYF. CDR3 DNA sequence: TGTGCCAGCAGTTCCAGGCGGGGGACCGCTTGCTACGAGCAGTACTTC.

This clonotype was seen more than once but under ten times. The V gene is TRBV9, the J gene TRBJ1-4; tentatively, D is TRBD1 (6 bases). Trimming stripped 3 bases from V and 1 base from J, with 16 bases between. CDR1 is SGDLS and CDR2 is YYNGEE in the germline V gene. The CDR3 has 17 residues. CDR3 protein: CASSEFSGGGTNEKLFF. In DNA form, the CDR3 reads TGTGCCAGCAGCGAGTTCTCGGGGGGCGGAACTAATGAAAAACTGTTTTTT.

This chain joins TRBV7-2 and TRBJ1-6; D gene unclear. Germline CDR1 SGHTA, CDR2 FQGNSA. The CDR3 consists of 17 residues. The V end lost 1 base, the J end lost 9 bases, and 19 bases lay between the germline ends. The CDR3: CASSLGLGSRAGSPLHF. The CDR3 coding sequence is TGTGCCAGCAGCTTAGGTCTCGGCTCCCGGGCCGGTTCACCCCTCCACTTT.

Ten or more counts support this clonotype. The chain couples TRBV20-1 to TRBJ2-7; TRBD1 is a possible D gene (5 bases). CDR3 length: 13 residues. The V and J ends lost 5 bases and 3 bases respectively, with 14 bases between them. The germline V gene encodes CDR1 DFQATT and CDR2 SNEGSKA (reference sequence). The DNA of the CDR3 is TGCAGTGCTCGGCAGGGCAATATCTACGAGCAGTACTTC. Translated: CSARQGNIYEQYF.

V gene TRBV20-1 combines with J gene TRBJ2-1; D is perhaps TRBD2 (6 bases). CDR1 is DFQATT, CDR2 SNEGSKA, per germline (reference sequence). The CDR3 contains 15 residues. V lost 7 bases and J 0 bases, leaving 16 bases between the germline ends. Here the CDR3 reads CSETHAGSSYNEQFF. The CDR3 coding sequence is TGCAGTGAAACACACGCGGGGAGCTCCTACAATGAGCAGTTCTTC.